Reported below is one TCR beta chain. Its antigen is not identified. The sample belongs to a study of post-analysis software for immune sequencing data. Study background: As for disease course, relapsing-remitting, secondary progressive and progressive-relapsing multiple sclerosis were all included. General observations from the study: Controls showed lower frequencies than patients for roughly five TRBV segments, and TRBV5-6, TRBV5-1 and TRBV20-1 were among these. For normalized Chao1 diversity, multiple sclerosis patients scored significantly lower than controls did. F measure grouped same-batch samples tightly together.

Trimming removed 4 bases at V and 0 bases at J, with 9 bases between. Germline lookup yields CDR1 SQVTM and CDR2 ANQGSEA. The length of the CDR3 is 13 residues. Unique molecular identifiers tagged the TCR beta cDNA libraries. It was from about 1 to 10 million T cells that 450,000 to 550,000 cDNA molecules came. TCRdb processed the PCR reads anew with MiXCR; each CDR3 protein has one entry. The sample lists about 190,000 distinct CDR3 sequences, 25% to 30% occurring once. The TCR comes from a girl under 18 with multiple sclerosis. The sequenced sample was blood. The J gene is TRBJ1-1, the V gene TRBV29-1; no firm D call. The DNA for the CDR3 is TGCAGCGTTGCCGCTTTCATGAACACTGAAGCTTTCTTT. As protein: CSVAAFMNTEAFF.